This paragraph covers one T cell receptor (beta chain) sequence. Its antigen remains unknown. The read halts 3 residues ahead of the CDR3 end, with the missing end drawn from the germline J gene. This specimen comes from a study of T cell clonality in common variable immunodeficiency. Study results and limitations: In common variable immunodeficiency, TCR beta chains reportedly carried fewer deletions and N-nucleotide insertions.

CDR1 and CDR2 from the germline V gene are SGHVS and FQNEAQ. The CDR3 loop spans 18 amino acids. Between the trimmed V and J ends, which lost 5 bases and 4 bases, there was a span of 27 bases. Profiled with immunoSEQ multiplex PCR; TCRdb holds only in-frame clones, not every one. The sample contains more than 25,000 clones, none of them singletons. The sequencing input was peripheral blood mononuclear cells. The V call is TRBV7-8, the J call TRBJ2-7; D might be TRBD1 (7 bases). The clonotype originates from a human donor with common variable immunodeficiency. The CDR3 bases that were read are TGTGCCAGCAGCCCCCAATACAATCCAGGGGGGCGGTCTTACGAG. This codes for CASSPQYNPGGRSYE. The entire CDR3 protein reads CASSPQYNPGGRSYEQYF.